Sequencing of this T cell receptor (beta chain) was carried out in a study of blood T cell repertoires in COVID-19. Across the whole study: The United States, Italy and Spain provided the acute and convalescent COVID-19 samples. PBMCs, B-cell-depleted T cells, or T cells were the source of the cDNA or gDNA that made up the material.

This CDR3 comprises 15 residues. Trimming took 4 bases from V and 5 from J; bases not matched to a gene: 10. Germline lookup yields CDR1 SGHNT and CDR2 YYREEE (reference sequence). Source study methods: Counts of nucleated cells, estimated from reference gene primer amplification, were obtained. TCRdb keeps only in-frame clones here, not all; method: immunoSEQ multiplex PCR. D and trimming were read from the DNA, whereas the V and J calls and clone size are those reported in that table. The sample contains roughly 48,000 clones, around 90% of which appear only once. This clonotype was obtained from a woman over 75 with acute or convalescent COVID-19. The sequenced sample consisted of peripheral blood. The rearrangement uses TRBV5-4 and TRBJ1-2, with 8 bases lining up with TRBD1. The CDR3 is CASSPGQGAVYGYTF. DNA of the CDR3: TGTGCCAGCAGCCCCGGACAGGGTGCGGTTTATGGCTACACCTTC.